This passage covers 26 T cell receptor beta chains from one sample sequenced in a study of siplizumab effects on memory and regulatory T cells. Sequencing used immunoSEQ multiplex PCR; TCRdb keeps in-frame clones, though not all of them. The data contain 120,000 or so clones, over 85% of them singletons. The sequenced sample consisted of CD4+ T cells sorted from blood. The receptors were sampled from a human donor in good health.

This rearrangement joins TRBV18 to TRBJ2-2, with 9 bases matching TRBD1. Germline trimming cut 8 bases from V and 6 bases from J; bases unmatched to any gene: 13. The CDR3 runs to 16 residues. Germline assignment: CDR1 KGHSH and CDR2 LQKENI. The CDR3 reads CASRNSGQGMAGELFF. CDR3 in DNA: TGTGCCAGCCGGAATTCGGGACAGGGCATGGCCGGGGAGCTGTTTTTT.

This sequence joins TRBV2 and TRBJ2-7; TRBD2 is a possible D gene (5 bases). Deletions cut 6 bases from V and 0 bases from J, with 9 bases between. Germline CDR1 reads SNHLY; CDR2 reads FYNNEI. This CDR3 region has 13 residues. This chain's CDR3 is CASSGESSYEQYF. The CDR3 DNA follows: TGTGCCAGCAGCGGGGAGAGCTCCTACGAGCAGTACTTC.

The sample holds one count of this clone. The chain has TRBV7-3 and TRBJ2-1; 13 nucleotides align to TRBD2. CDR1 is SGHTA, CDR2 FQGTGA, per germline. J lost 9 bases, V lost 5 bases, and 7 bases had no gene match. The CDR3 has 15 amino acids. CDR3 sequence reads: CASSRAGTSGAEQFF. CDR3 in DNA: TGTGCCAGCAGCAGAGCCGGGACTAGCGGGGCTGAGCAGTTCTTC. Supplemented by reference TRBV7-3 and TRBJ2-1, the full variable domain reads GAGVSQTPSNKVTEKGKYVELRCDPISGHTALYWYRQSLGQGPEFLIYFQGTGAADDSGLPNDRFFAVRPEGSVSTLKIQRTERGDSAVYLCASSRAGTSGAEQFFGPGTRLTVL.

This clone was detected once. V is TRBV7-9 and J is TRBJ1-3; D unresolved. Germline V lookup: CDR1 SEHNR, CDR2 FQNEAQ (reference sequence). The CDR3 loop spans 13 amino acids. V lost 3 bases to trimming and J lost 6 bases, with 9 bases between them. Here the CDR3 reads CASSFNAQNTIYF. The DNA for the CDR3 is TGTGCCAGCAGCTTCAACGCCCAAAACACCATATATTTT.

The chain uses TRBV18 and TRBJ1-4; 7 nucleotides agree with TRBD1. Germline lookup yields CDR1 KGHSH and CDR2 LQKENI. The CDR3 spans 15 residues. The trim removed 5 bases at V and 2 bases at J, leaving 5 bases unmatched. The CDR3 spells CASSTRGPTNEKLFF. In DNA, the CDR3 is TGTGCCAGCTCAACAAGGGGGCCCACTAATGAAAAACTGTTTTTT.

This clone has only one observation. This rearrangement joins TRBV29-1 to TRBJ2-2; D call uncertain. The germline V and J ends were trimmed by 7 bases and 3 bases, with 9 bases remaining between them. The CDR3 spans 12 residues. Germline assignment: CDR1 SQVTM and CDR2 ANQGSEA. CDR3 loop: CSAVKDTGELFF. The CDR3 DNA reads TGCAGCGCCGTGAAGGACACCGGGGAGCTGTTTTTT.

The CDR3 nucleotides are TGTGCCAGCAGTTCCCGCCCCGGGACGAAAGCTTTCTTT. It specifies CASSSRPGTKAFF. The chain couples TRBV27 to TRBJ1-1; possible D gene TRBD1, 5 bases. The CDR3 contains 13 residues. Germline CDR1 MNHEY, CDR2 SMNVEV (reference sequence). The V end was cut by 4 bases, the J end by 9 bases, with 15 bases between.

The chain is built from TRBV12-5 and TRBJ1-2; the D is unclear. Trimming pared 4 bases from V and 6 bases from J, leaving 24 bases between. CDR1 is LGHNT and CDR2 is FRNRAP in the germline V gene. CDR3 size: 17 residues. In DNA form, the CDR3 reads TGTGCTAGTGGTTATTTAGAGGTGGGTCTCCAGGAGAATGGCTACACCTTC. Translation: CASGYLEVGLQENGYTF.

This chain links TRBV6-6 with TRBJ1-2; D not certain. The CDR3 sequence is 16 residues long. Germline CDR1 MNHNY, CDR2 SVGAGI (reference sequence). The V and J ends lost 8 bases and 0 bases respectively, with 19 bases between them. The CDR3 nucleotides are TGTGCCAGCCAGCCTTATAGCGGCGAAACTAACTATGGCTACACCTTC. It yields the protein CASQPYSGETNYGYTF.

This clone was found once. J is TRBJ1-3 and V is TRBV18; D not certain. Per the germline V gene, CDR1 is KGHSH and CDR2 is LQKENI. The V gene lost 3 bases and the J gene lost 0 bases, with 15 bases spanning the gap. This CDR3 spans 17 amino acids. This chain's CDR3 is CASSPPEATASGNTIYF. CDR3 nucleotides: TGTGCCAGCTCACCCCCCGAAGCCACAGCCTCTGGAAACACCATATATTTT.

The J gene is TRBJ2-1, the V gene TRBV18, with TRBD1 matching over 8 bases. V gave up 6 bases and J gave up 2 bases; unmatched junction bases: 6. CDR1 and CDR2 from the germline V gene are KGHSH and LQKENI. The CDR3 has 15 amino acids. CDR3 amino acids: CASSDGQGAYNEQFF. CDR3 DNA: TGTGCCAGCTCGGACGGACAGGGAGCCTACAATGAGCAGTTCTTC.

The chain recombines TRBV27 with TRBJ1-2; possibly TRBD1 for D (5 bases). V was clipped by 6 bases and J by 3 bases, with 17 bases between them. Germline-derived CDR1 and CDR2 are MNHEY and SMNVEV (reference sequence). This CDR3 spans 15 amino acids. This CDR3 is CASRGTSGRYYGYTF. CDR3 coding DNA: TGTGCCAGCAGGGGGACTTCTGGGCGATACTATGGCTACACCTTC.

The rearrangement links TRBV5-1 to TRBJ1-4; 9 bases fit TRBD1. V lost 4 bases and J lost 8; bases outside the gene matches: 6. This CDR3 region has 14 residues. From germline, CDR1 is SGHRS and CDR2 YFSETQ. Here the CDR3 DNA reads TGCGCCAGCAGCACCGGGACAGGGCGGGAAAAACTGTTTTTT. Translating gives CASSTGTGREKLFF.

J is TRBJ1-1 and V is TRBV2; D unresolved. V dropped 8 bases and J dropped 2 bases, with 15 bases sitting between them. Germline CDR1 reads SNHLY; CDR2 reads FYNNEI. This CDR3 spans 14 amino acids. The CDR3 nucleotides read TGTGCCAGCGGCATCGAGTGGGCCAACACTGAAGCTTTCTTT. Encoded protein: CASGIEWANTEAFF.

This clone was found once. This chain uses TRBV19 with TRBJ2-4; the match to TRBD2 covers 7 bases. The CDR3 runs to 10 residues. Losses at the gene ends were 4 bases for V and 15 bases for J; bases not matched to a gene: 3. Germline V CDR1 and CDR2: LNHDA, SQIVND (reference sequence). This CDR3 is CASSSGSGYF. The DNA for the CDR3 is TGTGCCAGTAGTAGCGGGAGTGGGTACTTC.

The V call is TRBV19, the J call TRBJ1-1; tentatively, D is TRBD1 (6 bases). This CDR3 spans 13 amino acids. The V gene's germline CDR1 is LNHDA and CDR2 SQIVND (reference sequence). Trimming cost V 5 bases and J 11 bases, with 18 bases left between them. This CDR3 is CASSPNRAGEAFF. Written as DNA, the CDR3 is TGTGCCAGTAGTCCAAATCGGGCAGGGGAGGCTTTCTTT.

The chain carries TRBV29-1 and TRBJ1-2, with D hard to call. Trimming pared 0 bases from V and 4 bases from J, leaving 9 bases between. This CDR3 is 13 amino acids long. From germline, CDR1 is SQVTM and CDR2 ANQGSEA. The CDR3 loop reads CSVEDLGPYGYTF. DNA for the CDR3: TGCAGCGTTGAAGATCTCGGGCCCTATGGCTACACCTTC.

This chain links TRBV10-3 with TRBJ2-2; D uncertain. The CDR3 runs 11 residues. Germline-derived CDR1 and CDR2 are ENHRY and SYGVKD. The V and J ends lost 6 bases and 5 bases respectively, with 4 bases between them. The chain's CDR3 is CAIRGTGELFF. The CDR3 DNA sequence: TGTGCCATCAGAGGTACCGGGGAGCTGTTTTTT.

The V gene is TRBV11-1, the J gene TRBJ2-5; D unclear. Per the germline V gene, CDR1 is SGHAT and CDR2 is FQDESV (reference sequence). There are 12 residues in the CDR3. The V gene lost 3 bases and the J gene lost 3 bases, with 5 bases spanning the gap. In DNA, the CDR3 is TGTGCCAGCAGCTTGTACGAAGAGACCCAGTACTTC. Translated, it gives CASSLYEETQYF.

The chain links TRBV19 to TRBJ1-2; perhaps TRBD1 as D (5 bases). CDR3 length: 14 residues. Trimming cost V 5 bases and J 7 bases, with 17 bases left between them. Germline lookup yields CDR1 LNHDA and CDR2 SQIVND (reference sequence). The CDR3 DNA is TGTGCCAGTAGTCCCGGGACGGTGGCGGGTGGCTACACCTTC. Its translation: CASSPGTVAGGYTF.

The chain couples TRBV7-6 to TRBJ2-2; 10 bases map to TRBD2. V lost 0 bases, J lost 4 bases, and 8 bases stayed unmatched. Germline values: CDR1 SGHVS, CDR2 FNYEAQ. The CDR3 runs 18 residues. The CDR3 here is CASSLAPLAGDLTGELFF. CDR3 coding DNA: TGTGCCAGCAGCTTAGCCCCCCTAGCGGGAGATCTCACCGGGGAGCTGTTTTTT.

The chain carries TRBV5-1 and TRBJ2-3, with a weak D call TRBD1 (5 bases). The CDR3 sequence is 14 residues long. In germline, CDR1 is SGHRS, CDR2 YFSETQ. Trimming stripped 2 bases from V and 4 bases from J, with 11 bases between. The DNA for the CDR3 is TGCGCCAGCAGCTTTCAGGGCCCACCAGATACGCAGTATTTT. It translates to CASSFQGPPDTQYF.

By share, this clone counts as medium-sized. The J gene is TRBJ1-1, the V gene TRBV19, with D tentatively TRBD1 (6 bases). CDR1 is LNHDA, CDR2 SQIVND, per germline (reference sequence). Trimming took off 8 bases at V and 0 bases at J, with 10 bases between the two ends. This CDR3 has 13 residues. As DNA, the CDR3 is TGTGCCAGTGAGGACAGAGTGAACACTGAAGCTTTCTTT. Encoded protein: CASEDRVNTEAFF.

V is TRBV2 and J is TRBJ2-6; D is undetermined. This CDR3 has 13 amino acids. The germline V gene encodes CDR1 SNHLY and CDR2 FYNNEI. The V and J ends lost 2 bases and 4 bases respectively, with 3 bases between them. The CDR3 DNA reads TGTGCCAGCAGTGAACTGGGGGCCAACGTCCTGACTTTC. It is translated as CASSELGANVLTF.

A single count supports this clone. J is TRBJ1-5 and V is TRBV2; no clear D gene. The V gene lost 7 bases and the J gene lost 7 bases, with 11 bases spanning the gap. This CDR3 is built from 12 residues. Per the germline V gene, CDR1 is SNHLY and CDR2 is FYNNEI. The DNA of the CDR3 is TGTGCCAGCACAGTGGGAGGACAGCCCCAGCATTTT. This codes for CASTVGGQPQHF.

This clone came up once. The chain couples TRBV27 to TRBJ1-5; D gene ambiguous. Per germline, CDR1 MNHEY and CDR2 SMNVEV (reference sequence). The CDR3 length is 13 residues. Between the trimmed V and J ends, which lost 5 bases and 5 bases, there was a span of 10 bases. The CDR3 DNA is TGTGCCAGCAGTCCCCGCTTGTATCAGCCCCAGCATTTT. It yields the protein CASSPRLYQPQHF.